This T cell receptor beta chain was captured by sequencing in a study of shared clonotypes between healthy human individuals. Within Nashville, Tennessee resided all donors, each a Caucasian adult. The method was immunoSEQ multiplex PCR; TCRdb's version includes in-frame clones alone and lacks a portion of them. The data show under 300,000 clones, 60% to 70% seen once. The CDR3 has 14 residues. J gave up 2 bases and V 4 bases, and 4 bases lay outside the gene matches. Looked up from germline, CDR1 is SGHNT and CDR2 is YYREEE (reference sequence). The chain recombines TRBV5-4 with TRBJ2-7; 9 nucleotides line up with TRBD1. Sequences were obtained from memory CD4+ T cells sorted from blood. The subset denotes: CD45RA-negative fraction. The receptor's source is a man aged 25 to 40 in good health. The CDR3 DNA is TGTGCCAGCAGCGGCGGACAGGGGACCTACGAGCAGTACTTC. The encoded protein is CASSGGQGTYEQYF.